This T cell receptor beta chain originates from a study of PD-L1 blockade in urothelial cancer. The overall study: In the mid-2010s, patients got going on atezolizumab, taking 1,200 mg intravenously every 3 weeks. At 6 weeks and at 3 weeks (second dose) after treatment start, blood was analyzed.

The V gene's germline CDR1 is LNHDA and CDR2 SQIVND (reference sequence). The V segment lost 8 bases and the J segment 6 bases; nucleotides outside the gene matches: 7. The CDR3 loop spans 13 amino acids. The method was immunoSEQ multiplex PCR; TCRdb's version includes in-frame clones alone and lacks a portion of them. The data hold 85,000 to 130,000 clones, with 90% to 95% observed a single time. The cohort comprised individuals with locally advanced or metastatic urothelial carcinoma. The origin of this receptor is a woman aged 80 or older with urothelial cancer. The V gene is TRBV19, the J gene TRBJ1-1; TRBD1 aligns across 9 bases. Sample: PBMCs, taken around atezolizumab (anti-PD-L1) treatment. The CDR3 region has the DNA TGTGCCAGTGGACAGGGGTTAAGGGCTGAAGCTTTCTTT. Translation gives CASGQGLRAEAFF.